A selection of T cell receptor beta chains follows, all from one sample in a study of OX40 agonist ivuxolimab in advanced cancers. Sequenced by immunoSEQ multiplex PCR; TCRdb stores in-frame clones only, minus some. The sample shows some 44,000 clones, roughly 80% of them seen only once. Sequences were derived from CD4+ or CD8+ T cells sorted from blood, sampled in a trial of the OX40 agonist ivuxolimab. These receptors all stem from an adult with an advanced solid tumor such as melanoma, head and neck, liver or kidney cancer. Both conserved end residues are part of each CDR3. D genes are given only for firm matches. Clone size, where shown, is once, few, many, or a class for clones that have expanded.

clone_size j_call v_call d_call cdr3_nt cdr3_aa
- TRBJ2-7 TRBV7-9 - TGTGCCAGCAGCTTAGGGTTAGGGGTCTCCTACGAGCAGTACTTC CASSLGLGVSYEQYF
once TRBJ2-2 TRBV7-9 - TGTGCCAGCACAGGGTCGAACACCGGGGAGCTGTTTTTT CASTGSNTGELFF
- TRBJ1-1 TRBV28 - TGTGCCAGCAGTTCGGGGATGATGAACACTGAAGCTTTCTTT CASSSGMMNTEAFF
- TRBJ2-7 TRBV9 TRBD2 TGTGCCAGCAGCTTGGGGGGACTAGCGGGAGAGGAGCAGTACTTC CASSLGGLAGEEQYF
- TRBJ2-2 TRBV2 - TGTGCCAGCAGTGCGGGCGGGGAGCTGTTTTTT CASSAGGELFF
- TRBJ2-3 TRBV30 - TGTGCCTGGAGTGTGCCACAGGTGGATACGCAGTATTTT CAWSVPQVDTQYF
- TRBJ1-1 TRBV20-1 - TGCAGTGCTAGAGATCCCTCTGAAGCTTTCTTT CSARDPSEAFF
- TRBJ2-1 TRBV6-1 - TGTGCCAGCGGGACTCCGATAAGCTCCTACAATGAGCAGTTCTTC CASGTPISSYNEQFF
- TRBJ1-5 TRBV28 TRBD1 TGTGCCAGCAGTTTACTATGGGACAGCCAGATGGTACAGCCCCAGCATTTT CASSLLWDSQMVQPQHF
- TRBJ2-6 TRBV6-1 - TGTGCCAGCAGTGAAGTTCCCCCCGGGGCCAACGTCCTGACTTTC CASSEVPPGANVLTF
- TRBJ2-5 TRBV6-1 - TGTGCCAGCAGGGAACCAGAGACCCAGTACTTC CASREPETQYF
- TRBJ1-2 TRBV5-6 TRBD1 TGTGCCAGCAGCGAGGGACAGGGACCCTATGGCTACACCTTC CASSEGQGPYGYTF
once TRBJ2-7 TRBV5-5 - TGTGCCAGCAGCAAGGGACCGACAGCGCCCTACGAGCAGTACTTC CASSKGPTAPYEQYF
- TRBJ1-2 TRBV28 TRBD1 TGTGCCAGCAGTGGACAGGGCCCGGACGCCTATGGCTACACCTTC CASSGQGPDAYGYTF
- TRBJ2-5 TRBV7-3 - TGTGCCAGCAGCTTAGACAGAGAGACCCAGTACTTC CASSLDRETQYF
- TRBJ2-5 TRBV7-9 TRBD2 TGTGCCAGCAGCTTAGGACTAGCGGAATACCAAGAGACCCAGTACTTC CASSLGLAEYQETQYF
- TRBJ1-1 TRBV5-1 - TGCGCCAGCAAGCAGGGAGTGAACACTGAAGCTTTCTTT CASKQGVNTEAFF
- TRBJ2-5 TRBV6-5 - TGTGCCTGTTGGGACCCCTGGGGGGAGACCCAGTACTTC CACWDPWGETQYF
- TRBJ1-2 TRBV18 - TGTGCCAGCTCACCTTCGGTTACTAACTATGGCTACACCTTC CASSPSVTNYGYTF
- TRBJ2-7 TRBV27 - TGTGCCAGCAGTCCCTACTACGAGCAGTACTTC CASSPYYEQYF
- TRBJ1-1 TRBV5-5 - TGTGCCAGCAGCTTGGGAGGTAACACTGAAGCTTTCTTT CASSLGGNTEAFF
- TRBJ2-3 TRBV19 TRBD2 TGTGCCAGTAGTCGACTAGCGGGTACAGATACGCAGTATTTT CASSRLAGTDTQYF
- TRBJ1-6 TRBV28 TRBD1 TGTGCCAGCAGTTTATCGGGGACAGCCAATTCACCCCTCCACTTT CASSLSGTANSPLHF
- TRBJ2-3 TRBV11-2 - TGTGCCAGCAGCCGCTTGACACGATCAGACACAGATACGCAGTATTTT CASSRLTRSDTDTQYF
- TRBJ1-4 TRBV4-1 TRBD1 TGCGCCAGCAGCCAAGATAACAGGGGATTAACTAATGAAAAACTGTTTTTT CASSQDNRGLTNEKLFF
once TRBJ2-2 TRBV11-2 - TGTGCCAGCAGCTCGGACAGAGCCGGGGAGCTGTTTTTT CASSSDRAGELFF
- TRBJ1-4 TRBV6-5 - TGTGCCAGCAGTGAGGAGGATTTTAATGAAAAACTGTTTTTT CASSEEDFNEKLFF
- TRBJ1-4 TRBV7-2 - TGTGCCAGCAGCTTAGGGGGGGGACTCACGAATGAAAAACTGTTTTTT CASSLGGGLTNEKLFF
- TRBJ1-5 TRBV11-2 - TGTGCCAGCAGCTTAGGGGATGACCAGCCCCAGCATTTT CASSLGDDQPQHF
- TRBJ2-2 TRBV15 - TGTGCCACCAGCAGAGATAGCGGGAACACCGGGGAGCTGTTTTTT CATSRDSGNTGELFF
- TRBJ1-5 TRBV5-1 - TGCGCCAGCAGCTTGGACGGGACGGCCCTTAAGCCCCAGCATTTT CASSLDGTALKPQHF
- TRBJ2-4 TRBV28 - TGTGCCAGCAGTTTGGACGAGGGCGGCATTCAGTACTTC CASSLDEGGIQYF
- TRBJ2-7 TRBV4-3 - TGCGCCAGCAGCCAAGATCCCCAGGGGTCCTCCTACGAGCAGTACTTC CASSQDPQGSSYEQYF
once TRBJ2-2 TRBV7-9 TRBD2 TGTGCCAGCAGCCGTTCCGGGACTAGCGGGACCGGGGAGCTGTTTTTT CASSRSGTSGTGELFF
- TRBJ1-4 TRBV23-1 - TGCGCCACCCCAGGAAGGGACGAAAAACTGTTTTTT CATPGRDEKLFF
- TRBJ2-1 TRBV10-1 TRBD2 TGCGCCAGCAGTGAGTCACTAGCGGGCTACAATGAGCAGTTCTTC CASSESLAGYNEQFF
- TRBJ2-7 TRBV11-2 - TGTGCCAGCAGCTTAGATCATGTGACCCTCGGGTTCTACGAGCAGTACTTC CASSLDHVTLGFYEQYF
- TRBJ2-1 TRBV9 - TGTGCCAGCAGCGTATCGGGCGGTACCTACAATGAGCAGTTCTTC CASSVSGGTYNEQFF
few TRBJ1-6 TRBV28 - TGTGCCAGCAGGGAGAACGTGGGCAGCCTTCTCTATAATTCACCCCTCCACTTT CASRENVGSLLYNSPLHF
- TRBJ1-6 TRBV27 - TGTGCCAGCAGGATTAAAGGGACGTCCTATAATTCACCCCTCCACTTT CASRIKGTSYNSPLHF
- TRBJ1-6 TRBV25-1 - TGTGCCAGCAGTGAATTCGAGGGAGCAAACCTGGGTTCACCCCTCCACTTT CASSEFEGANLGSPLHF
- TRBJ2-1 TRBV29-1 - TGCAGCGTGGTCCGCTCCTACAATGAGCAGTTCTTC CSVVRSYNEQFF
- TRBJ1-4 TRBV28 - TGTGCCAGCAGTCGCTTACAGGGTAGAACTAATGAAAAACTGTTTTTT CASSRLQGRTNEKLFF
few TRBJ1-5 TRBV19 - TGTGCCAGTAGTATCAAACTTTATCAGCCCCAGCATTTT CASSIKLYQPQHF
- TRBJ2-3 TRBV18 - TGTGCCAGCTCACCTGGGCACAGCACAGATACGCAGTATTTT CASSPGHSTDTQYF
- TRBJ2-7 TRBV28 TRBD1 TGTGCCAGCAGCCCTGGGACAGAGGAGTACTTC CASSPGTEEYF
- TRBJ2-7 TRBV6-7 - TGTGCCAGCAGTTTTAGAGGAAAGGAGAGCGGGTACGAGCAGTACTTC CASSFRGKESGYEQYF
- TRBJ2-6 TRBV7-2 - TGTGCCAGTCTCTGGTCTGGGGCCAACGTCCTGACTTTC CASLWSGANVLTF
- TRBJ2-3 TRBV18 - TGTGCCAGCTCCCCCGGGACCTTCAGCACAGATACGCAGTATTTT CASSPGTFSTDTQYF
- TRBJ1-3 TRBV14 - TGTGCCAGCAGCCAAGCACGTCCGGAGACGTTACTCTCTGGAAACACCATATATTTT CASSQARPETLLSGNTIYF
few TRBJ2-2 TRBV18 - TGTGCCAGCTCACCTAAATCCGGGTCCGGGGAGCTGTTTTTT CASSPKSGSGELFF
- TRBJ2-2 TRBV5-8 - TGTGCCAGCAGCCTCGGACGAAAAGGTTCTACCGGGGAGCTGTTTTTT CASSLGRKGSTGELFF
- TRBJ1-1 TRBV9 TRBD1 TGTGCCAGCAGCTCGACAGGGGTCGGGGGGACTGAAGCTTTCTTT CASSSTGVGGTEAFF
- TRBJ2-3 TRBV2 - TGTGCCAGCAGTGGGAGAAGTACGCAGTATTTT CASSGRSTQYF